The sequence of this T cell receptor (beta chain) was determined in a study of blood T cell repertoires in COVID-19. Study at large: Samples came from the United States, Italy and Spain, spanning acute and convalescent COVID-19.

V lost 5 bases and J 15 bases, leaving 23 bases between the germline ends. The CDR3 has 14 residues. The germline CDR1 and CDR2 sequences are MNHEY and SVGEGT. Original analysis: Estimates of nucleated cell counts were drawn from the amplification of reference gene primers. Profiled with immunoSEQ multiplex PCR; TCRdb holds only in-frame clones, not every one. V and J calls and clone size come straight from that table; D and trimming were deduced from the DNA. The repertoire holds hundreds of thousands of clones, roughly 81% seen once, with 7.5% in the top ten. The rearrangement uses TRBV6-2 or TRBV6-3 and TRBJ1-5; D unclear. The sample was peripheral blood. This receptor was obtained from a woman older than 75 with COVID-19, enrolled during active disease. CDR3 amino acids: CASSSGLTPTLRHF. DNA of the CDR3: TGTGCCAGCAGTAGTGGACTAACCCCGACCCTCCGGCATTTT.